The subject of this entry is one T cell receptor (beta chain). Antigen unknown. This CDR3 contains 15 residues. Germline V gene sequence: CDR1 MNHEY, CDR2 SVGAGI. V gave up 6 bases and J gave up 2 bases; unmatched junction bases: 5. This entry is derived from a study of graft-versus-host responses after intestinal transplantation. Study overall: Every one of the recipients received anti-thymocyte globulin induction and afterwards took tacrolimus and steroids for around 3 years.

Some clones are missing from TCRdb's copy, which holds only in-frame ones; the method was immunoSEQ multiplex PCR. The sample lists over 100,000 clones, 85% to 95% seen once, with approximately 1.2% in the top ten. The study, taken as a whole, reports: The highest levels of circulating GvH clones went along with early declines in HvG clones after transplant.

The V and J genes are TRBV6-5 and TRBJ2-1; 9 nucleotides match TRBD1. The material sequenced was unstimulated CD8+ T cells sorted from spleen or lymph node cells, taken before transplant. The TCR originated in a human donor who was the organ donor for an intestinal transplant. In DNA, the CDR3 is TGTGCCAGCAGCGAGACAGGGGGGGCCTACAATGAGCAGTTCTTC. Its protein is CASSETGGAYNEQFF.